These T cell receptor beta chains were read from a single sample in a study of cytomegalovirus exposure and HLA in healthy donors. Assay used: immunoSEQ multiplex PCR; TCRdb lists only in-frame clones, some missing. Of fewer than 70,000 clones in the sample, under 80% were seen once. Material: PBMCs. These receptors originate from a male donor in good health and CMV-seropositive. CDR3s include the opening cysteine and the closing phenylalanine or tryptophan. A D gene is named only where the DNA matches it firmly. The listing skips clone size in some rows; elsewhere it reads once, few, many or a size class.

J gene,clone size,D gene,V gene,CDR3 protein,CDR3 DNA
TRBJ2-3,.,TRBD2,TRBV10-1,CASSDSLADSTDTQYF,TGCGCCAGCAGTGACTCACTAGCGGATAGCACAGATACGCAGTATTTT
TRBJ1-1,few,.,TRBV7-9,CSSSLVHSEAFF,TGTTCCAGCAGCTTAGTCCACAGTGAAGCTTTCTTT
TRBJ1-5,few,.,TRBV19,CASSIWGDSNQPQHF,TGTGCCAGTAGTATTTGGGGAGATAGCAATCAGCCCCAGCATTTT
TRBJ1-2,.,TRBD1,TRBV11-2,CASSYTTGDYGYTF,TGTGCCAGCAGCTATACTACAGGGGACTATGGCTACACCTTC
TRBJ1-4,.,TRBD1,TRBV7-9,CASSLGDRAEKLFF,TGTGCCAGCAGCTTAGGGGACAGGGCTGAAAAACTGTTTTTT
TRBJ1-5,few,TRBD1,TRBV6-1,CASGRGQGGQPQHF,TGTGCCAGCGGGAGGGGACAGGGCGGTCAGCCCCAGCATTTT
TRBJ2-7,.,TRBD1,TRBV5-1,CASSQLGQGPYEQYF,TGCGCCAGCAGCCAGTTAGGACAGGGGCCCTACGAGCAGTACTTC
TRBJ2-1,.,.,TRBV4-3,CASSQASTGYNEQFF,TGCGCCAGCAGCCAAGCCTCCACAGGGTACAATGAGCAGTTCTTC
TRBJ2-7,.,TRBD2,TRBV19,CASSIEPGGSYEQYF,TGTGCCAGTAGTATAGAACCGGGAGGTTCCTACGAGCAGTACTTC
TRBJ2-1,.,TRBD2,TRBV9,CASSASGSRYNEQFF,TGTGCCAGCAGCGCTAGCGGGAGTCGCTACAATGAGCAGTTCTTC
TRBJ2-1,.,TRBD2,TRBV27,CASSYGTSRYNEQFF,TGTGCCAGCAGTTACGGGACTAGTCGGTACAATGAGCAGTTCTTC
TRBJ2-5,few,TRBD1,TRBV2,CASSTGTGDETQYF,TGTGCCAGCAGTACCGGGACAGGGGACGAGACCCAGTACTTC
TRBJ2-2,.,.,TRBV7-9,CASSLASTTLNTGELFF,TGTGCCAGCAGCTTAGCCTCAACTACATTGAACACCGGGGAGCTGTTTTTT
TRBJ2-7,few,TRBD1,TRBV9,CASSVWGQGYEQYF,TGTGCCAGCAGCGTGTGGGGACAGGGCTACGAGCAGTACTTC
TRBJ2-1,.,.,TRBV7-9,CASSLSGDEQFF,TGTGCCAGCAGCTTATCAGGGGATGAGCAGTTCTTC
TRBJ2-3,.,.,TRBV19,CASSHAVTDTQYF,TGTGCCAGTAGTCACGCGGTTACAGATACGCAGTATTTT
TRBJ2-2,.,.,TRBV15,CATSSINTGELFF,TGTGCCACCAGCAGTATCAACACCGGGGAGCTATTTTTT
TRBJ2-2,.,TRBD2,TRBV7-9,CASSRTSGGPRGGELFF,TGTGCCAGCAGCCGAACTAGCGGGGGCCCTCGGGGCGGGGAGCTGTTTTTT
TRBJ2-1,few,.,TRBV5-5,CASSLVWSSYNEQFF,TGTGCCAGCAGCTTGGTCTGGAGCTCCTACAATGAGCAGTTCTTC
TRBJ1-1,.,.,TRBV7-9,CSSSYSDTEAFF,TGTTCCAGCAGTTACAGTGACACTGAAGCTTTCTTT
TRBJ1-5,.,.,TRBV5-6,CASSLGYGSLDQPQHF,TGTGCCAGCAGCTTGGGCTACGGGTCTCTAGATCAGCCCCAGCATTTT
TRBJ1-5,.,.,TRBV6-1,CASSEPLQPQHF,TGTGCCAGCAGTGAACCCCTACAGCCCCAGCATTTT